The next 27 T cell receptor beta chains were all read from a single sample in a study of cytomegalovirus exposure and HLA in healthy donors (dated by TCRdb to about 2017). The protocol used for the library was the immunoSEQ multiplex PCR assay. For the multiplex PCR, a mixture combining 60 forward primers for TCR Vbeta segments and 13 reverse primers for TCR Jbeta segments was used. The table was pulled from immuneACCESS by TCRdb, which kept in-frame rearrangements only. Such tables lose some clones; where checked, under half of the loss comes from unresolved V genes, and the rest has no known cause. The sample includes around 200,000 clones, with 77% observed a single time. The top ten clonotypes cover less than 3% of the sample. Sequencing used PBMCs. The receptors come from an older woman in good health and CMV-seropositive.

The rearrangement links TRBV7-8 to TRBJ1-4, with D perhaps TRBD1 (5 bases). Trimming removed 7 bases at V and 5 bases at J, with 17 bases between. The CDR3 runs to 15 residues. From germline, CDR1 is SGHVS and CDR2 FQNEAQ. The CDR3 sequence is CASTLGAADNEKLFF. CDR3 bases: TGTGCCAGCACCCTAGGGGCGGCAGACAATGAAAAACTGTTTTTT.

The chain couples TRBV7-6 to TRBJ2-3; 13 nucleotides match TRBD2. Germline assignment: CDR1 SGHVS and CDR2 FNYEAQ. Trimming removed 5 bases from V and 4 bases from J; junction bases left unmatched: 6. The CDR3 length is 16 residues. The CDR3 nucleotides read TGTGCCAGCAGCCGACTAGCGGGAGGTTCCGCAGATACGCAGTATTTT. Translated: CASSRLAGGSADTQYF.

The chain joins TRBV11-2 to TRBJ2-2; 7 nucleotides match TRBD2. The CDR3 extends over 18 amino acids. The J segment lost 3 bases and the V segment lost 1 base, leaving 11 bases of the junction unmatched. Germline V lookup: CDR1 SGHAT, CDR2 FQNNGV. Here the CDR3 reads CASSLARGTSAHTGELFF. The CDR3 region has the DNA TGTGCCAGCAGCTTAGCCCGGGGAACTAGCGCGCACACCGGGGAGCTGTTTTTT.

CDR3 coding DNA: TGTGCCAGCAGCACTACGGACAGACGCTATGGCTACACCTTC. It yields the protein CASSTTDRRYGYTF. The rearrangement joins TRBV28 to TRBJ1-2, with a tentative D call TRBD1 (6 bases). This CDR3 region has 14 residues. V dropped 6 bases and J dropped 4 bases, with 15 bases sitting between them. Germline V gene data show CDR1 as MDHEN and CDR2 as SYDVKM.

The chain employs TRBV4-2 and TRBJ1-2, with 11 bases lining up with TRBD1. V gave up 4 bases and J gave up 8 bases; unmatched junction bases: 3. The CDR3 is 13 residues long. Germline CDR1 LGHNA, CDR2 YNFKEQ. The CDR3 nucleotides read TGTGCCAGCAGCCCCCGGACAGGGGGCGGCTACACCTTC. It codes for CASSPRTGGGYTF.

The chain carries TRBV6-7 and TRBJ2-2; D is undetermined. TRBV6-7 is designated an ORF whose function remains uncertain. The CDR3 length is 16 residues. The ends were cut back, 0 bases at V and 2 bases at J, with 10 bases in the middle. The CDR3 spells CASSYSTSANTGELFF. CDR3 sequence (DNA): TGTGCCAGCAGTTACTCCACTTCCGCTAACACCGGGGAGCTGTTTTTT.

The rearrangement joins TRBV5-4 to TRBJ1-1; possible D gene TRBD1, 6 bases. This CDR3 comprises 15 residues. Germline V lookup: CDR1 SGHNT, CDR2 YYREEE (reference sequence). Trimming shortened V by 5 bases and J by 1 base, and 15 bases separated the two germline ends. The CDR3 nucleotides are TGTGCCAGCAGACGTGCCCGGGACACGAACACTGAAGCTTTCTTT. Translation gives CASRRARDTNTEAFF.

This clone was counted only a few times. The V gene is TRBV2, the J gene TRBJ2-2; a possible D gene is TRBD1 (6 bases). Germline loops: CDR1 SNHLY, CDR2 FYNNEI. The CDR3 sequence is 15 residues long. V lost 3 bases to trimming and J lost 4 bases, with 12 bases between them. The DNA of the CDR3 is TGTGCCAGCAGTGAGTGGGGGCCACTCACCGGGGAGCTGTTTTTT. Residues: CASSEWGPLTGELFF.

The gene calls are TRBV7-9 and TRBJ1-5; D not certain. The V and J ends lost 1 base and 6 bases respectively, with 10 bases between them. The CDR3 consists of 14 residues. Germline V lookup: CDR1 SEHNR, CDR2 FQNEAQ (reference sequence). CDR3 amino acids: CASSLGGNIQPQHF. CDR3 nucleotides: TGTGCCAGCAGCTTAGGCGGAAATATTCAGCCCCAGCATTTT.

The rearrangement links TRBV7-9 to TRBJ2-1; TRBD1 might be the D (5 bases). CDR3 length: 14 amino acids. Germline V gene sequence: CDR1 SEHNR, CDR2 FQNEAQ (reference sequence). V was clipped by 1 base and J by 4 bases, with 8 bases between them. CDR3 sequence reads: CASSLGGGYNEQFF. In nucleotides, the CDR3 is TGTGCCAGCAGCTTAGGGGGCGGATACAATGAGCAGTTCTTC.

The rearrangement joins TRBV11-3 to TRBJ2-3, with a tentative D call TRBD2 (5 bases). The length of the CDR3 is 15 residues. Trimming removed 2 bases from V and 1 base from J, with 10 bases in between. Germline V gene sequence: CDR1 SGHNT, CDR2 YENEEA. The CDR3 nucleotides read TGTGCCAGCAGCTTAAGCCCCGGGGGCACAGATACGCAGTATTTT. This encodes CASSLSPGGTDTQYF.

The chain employs TRBV25-1 and TRBJ2-3; the D gene is possibly TRBD2 (5 bases). Trimming left V 0 bases short and J 1 base short, with 8 bases between. The germline V gene encodes CDR1 MGHDK and CDR2 SYGVNS. The CDR3 is 15 amino acids. The CDR3 sequence: CASSEYEGGTDTQYF. CDR3 sequence (DNA): TGTGCCAGCAGTGAATACGAGGGAGGCACAGATACGCAGTATTTT.

This clone was recorded only once. The rearrangement links TRBV15 to TRBJ1-2; D remains unclear. The CDR3 runs 16 residues. CDR1 is LNHNV, CDR2 YYDKDF, per germline (reference sequence). Trimming left V 0 bases short and J 7 bases short, with 18 bases between. The CDR3 spells CATSRDYGSGLFGYTF. The CDR3 region has the DNA TGTGCCACCAGCAGAGATTACGGCAGTGGGCTCTTTGGCTACACCTTC.

The sample holds one count of this clone. The chain couples TRBV5-1 to TRBJ1-5; a possible D gene is TRBD1 (6 bases). Deletions cut 4 bases from V and 7 bases from J, with 15 bases between. The CDR3 consists of 14 residues. CDR1 SGHRS and CDR2 YFSETQ come from the germline V gene. CDR3 amino acids: CASSLLGAEQPQHF. DNA for the CDR3: TGCGCCAGCAGCCTTCTGGGGGCAGAGCAGCCCCAGCATTTT. Full variable domain (outside the CDR3, taken from reference TRBV5-1 and TRBJ1-5): KAGVTQTPRYLIKTRGQQVTLSCSPISGHRSVSWYQQTPGQGLQFLFEYFSETQRNKGNFPGRFSGRQFSNSRSEMNVSTLELGDSALYLCASSLLGAEQPQHFGDGTRLSIL.

The rearrangement uses TRBV30 and TRBJ1-1; 7 bases line up with TRBD1. CDR1 is GTSNPN, CDR2 SVGIG, per germline (reference sequence). CDR3 size: 12 residues. V shed 3 bases, J shed 6 bases, and the junction held 4 bases outside the gene matches. The CDR3: CAWSHTGAEAFF. The CDR3 DNA reads as TGTGCCTGGAGCCATACAGGGGCTGAAGCTTTCTTT.

The chain couples TRBV14 to TRBJ2-2, with D tentatively TRBD2 (5 bases). V lost 6 bases to trimming and J lost 0 bases, with 11 bases between them. There are 15 residues in the CDR3. CDR1 is SGHDN, CDR2 FVKESK, per germline. The CDR3 DNA reads TGTGCCAGCAGGCTTGCCGGGGCGAACACCGGGGAGCTGTTTTTT. Encoded protein: CASRLAGANTGELFF.

This clone has a single count. The V and J genes are TRBV5-6 and TRBJ2-5; 7 nucleotides line up with TRBD1. The germline gives CDR1 SGHDT, CDR2 YYEEEE. This CDR3 has 14 amino acids. V shed 2 bases, J shed 3 bases, and the junction held 4 bases outside the gene matches. The CDR3 nucleotides read TGTGCCAGCAGCTTTACCGGGACAGAAGAGACCCAGTACTTC. Its protein is CASSFTGTEETQYF.

A remark on this clone: The same CDR3 can be traced to other DNA sequences in this sample. The genes are TRBV18 and TRBJ2-7; D is perhaps TRBD1 (5 bases). Germline V lookup: CDR1 KGHSH, CDR2 LQKENI. The germline V and J ends were trimmed by 4 bases and 3 bases, with 7 bases remaining between them. CDR3 length equals 12 residues. In DNA form, the CDR3 reads TGTGCCAGCTCACAAGACAGCTACGAGCAGTACTTC. Its protein is CASSQDSYEQYF.

This clone was detected once. The CDR3 does not close with the conserved phenylalanine or tryptophan, likely indicating a read error. The limits of the CDR3 on the DNA are not certain, so only TCRdb's listed CDR3 is given. The chain uses TRBV6-5 and TRBJ1-1; the table names TRBD1, a call not compared with the DNA. CDR1 is MNHEY and CDR2 is SVGAGI in the germline V gene. The CDR3 adds up to 8 amino acids, both ends counted. CDR3: CASSTGIV.

The sample holds one count of this clone. The chain has TRBV5-5 and TRBJ1-2; 10 nucleotides align to TRBD1. Germline V gene data show CDR1 as SGHKS and CDR2 as YYEKEE (reference sequence). Trimming at V came to 4 bases and at J to 4 bases, leaving 7 bases not matched to a gene. CDR3 length: 15 residues. CDR3 sequence: CASSLDRGHIYGYTF. The CDR3 region has the DNA TGTGCCAGCAGCCTCGACAGGGGGCATATCTATGGCTACACCTTC. Based on the CDR3 plus reference TRBV5-5 and TRBJ1-2, the full variable domain is DAGVTQSPTHLIKTRGQQVTLRCSPISGHKSVSWYQQVLGQGPQFIFQYYEKEERGRGNFPDRFSARQFPNYSSELNVNALLLGDSALYLCASSLDRGHIYGYTFGSGTRLTVV.

The V and J genes are TRBV30 and TRBJ1-2, with TRBD1 matching over 9 bases. Germline V gene sequence: CDR1 GTSNPN, CDR2 SVGIG (reference sequence). This CDR3 is built from 16 residues. V was clipped by 7 bases and J by 8 bases; unmatched bases: 20. CDR3 protein: CAFLPGQGLVSTGYTF. CDR3 nucleotide sequence: TGTGCCTTCCTACCGGGACAGGGTTTAGTGTCTACGGGCTACACCTTC.

This chain connects TRBV5-1 to TRBJ2-5; the match to TRBD1 covers 8 bases. Germline V gene lookup returns CDR1 SGHRS and CDR2 YFSETQ. Unmatched junction bases numbered 4, after V lost 0 bases and J lost 3 bases. The CDR3 totals 15 residues. The CDR3 here is CASSLAGTGEETQYF. CDR3 coding DNA: TGCGCCAGCAGCTTGGCCGGGACAGGCGAAGAGACCCAGTACTTC.

The V gene is TRBV12-2, the J gene TRBJ1-2. TRBV12-2 is classified as a pseudogene. The CDR3 contains 16 residues. The CDR3 DNA sequence: TGTGCAAGTCGCTTACCCCCTCCGCTTCGCGGCTATGGCTACACCTTC. This sequence encodes CASRLPPPLRGYGYTF.

Only a few counts were recorded for this clone. V and J are TRBV5-1 and TRBJ2-7, with D maybe TRBD1 (5 bases). Trimming left V 4 bases short and J 4 bases short, with 15 bases between. Germline CDR1 SGHRS, CDR2 YFSETQ. The CDR3 sequence is 14 residues long. The CDR3 region is CASSPQGIEYEQYF. The CDR3 coding sequence is TGCGCCAGCAGCCCGCAGGGAATTGAATACGAGCAGTACTTC. Together with reference TRBV5-1 and TRBJ2-7, the CDR3 gives the full variable domain: KAGVTQTPRYLIKTRGQQVTLSCSPISGHRSVSWYQQTPGQGLQFLFEYFSETQRNKGNFPGRFSGRQFSNSRSEMNVSTLELGDSALYLCASSPQGIEYEQYFGPGTRLTVT.

This clone occurred a few times. J is TRBJ1-2 and V is TRBV7-9, with 10 positions matching TRBD1. The CDR3 is 13 residues long. CDR1 and CDR2 (germline): SEHNR, FQNEAQ (reference sequence). The V segment lost 5 bases and the J segment 5 bases; nucleotides outside the gene matches: 2. The chain's CDR3 is CASSPGQGYGYTF. CDR3 nucleotides: TGTGCCAGCAGCCCGGGACAGGGGTATGGCTACACCTTC.

This rearrangement joins TRBV6-5 to TRBJ2-7, with D possibly matching TRBD1 (5 bases). Germline V lookup: CDR1 MNHEY, CDR2 SVGAGI. Trimming cost V 4 bases and J 7 bases, with 8 bases left between them. This CDR3 has 11 amino acids. The CDR3 reads CASSSGIEQYF. The CDR3 DNA reads TGTGCCAGCAGTTCAGGGATTGAGCAGTACTTC.

The chain carries TRBV18 and TRBJ2-5, with TRBD2 matching over 9 bases. The CDR3 consists of 15 residues. Trimming cost V 3 bases and J 1 base; bases outside gene matches: 3. Germline V gene lookup returns CDR1 KGHSH and CDR2 LQKENI. The CDR3 coding sequence is TGTGCCAGCTCACCTCCTAGCGGGATCCAAGAGACCCAGTACTTC. It codes for CASSPPSGIQETQYF.